The 30 T cell receptor beta chains below were found in one sample sequenced in a study of blood T cell repertoires in COVID-19. Repertoires were generated with immunoSEQ multiplex PCR, while TCRdb's copy carries only in-frame clones and drops some. Here the sample spans roughly 280,000 clones, over 80% being singletons. The sequenced sample was PBMCs or T cells enriched from blood (not recorded which). The receptors stem from a woman in her 30s with acute COVID-19.

This clone was picked up one time. The chain links TRBV5-1 to TRBJ2-6, with a tentative D call TRBD1 (6 bases). The CDR3 length is 15 residues. Trimming left V 4 bases short and J 3 bases short, with 11 bases between. The germline V gene encodes CDR1 SGHRS and CDR2 YFSETQ. Here the CDR3 reads CASSKGTNGANVLTF. The CDR3 coding sequence is TGCGCCAGCAGCAAAGGGACAAATGGGGCCAACGTCCTGACTTTC.

The sample holds a few counts of this clone. The chain combines TRBV30 with TRBJ2-7; D is uncertain. V lost 2 bases, J lost 2 bases, and 10 bases lay in between. The CDR3 contains 13 residues. Germline V gene sequence: CDR1 GTSNPN, CDR2 SVGIG (reference sequence). The CDR3 reads CAWSTGDAYEQYF. As DNA, the CDR3 is TGTGCCTGGAGTACGGGTGACGCCTACGAGCAGTACTTC.

The V gene is TRBV10-3, the J gene TRBJ2-1; 10 bases align to TRBD2. Germline CDR1 reads ENHRY; CDR2 reads SYGVKD. With 2 bases clipped from V and 9 bases from J, the junction kept 7 bases outside the gene matches. CDR3 length equals 15 residues. CDR3 nucleotides: TGTGCCATCAGTGAGCCGGGACTAGCGCGTGCTGAGCAGTTCTTC. Its translation is CAISEPGLARAEQFF.

The CDR3 DNA is TGTGCCAGCAGCGTAGGGAGGGACACTGAAGCTTTCTTT. This sequence encodes CASSVGRDTEAFF. This sequence joins TRBV9 and TRBJ1-1; no definite D call. The CDR3 consists of 13 residues. Germline lookup yields CDR1 SGDLS and CDR2 YYNGEE. Trimming removed 0 bases at V and 3 bases at J, with 6 bases between.

The chain has TRBV7-2 and TRBJ2-5, with a weak D call TRBD2 (6 bases). The length of the CDR3 is 16 residues. Germline values: CDR1 SGHTA, CDR2 FQGNSA. Deletions cut 4 bases from V and 2 bases from J, with 17 bases between. The CDR3, as DNA: TGTGCCAGCAGCTCAAGGTCGGCTAGCGCTCAAGAGACCCAGTACTTC. Translated, it gives CASSSRSASAQETQYF.

The count of this clone is one. This chain uses TRBV28 with TRBJ2-3; the match to TRBD2 covers 12 bases. There are 17 residues in the CDR3. Trimming at V came to 9 bases and at J to 8 bases, leaving 18 bases not matched to a gene. Looked up from germline, CDR1 is MDHEN and CDR2 is SYDVKM. CDR3 residues: CASQGLAGFWGGGTQYF. Here the CDR3 DNA reads TGTGCCAGTCAGGGACTAGCGGGTTTTTGGGGAGGCGGTACGCAGTATTTT.

This sequence joins TRBV7-9 and TRBJ2-7, with D possibly matching TRBD1 (6 bases). V gave up 4 bases and J gave up 6 bases, with 22 bases separating them. Germline V gene data show CDR1 as SEHNR and CDR2 as FQNEAQ (reference sequence). The CDR3 is 16 amino acids. This chain's CDR3 is CASSSAVRTEDPEQYF. DNA of the CDR3: TGTGCCAGCAGCTCGGCCGTTCGGACAGAGGACCCCGAGCAGTACTTC.

This clone was observed once. The rearrangement joins TRBV19 to TRBJ2-1; TRBD1 matches at 8 bases. Trimming at V came to 5 bases and at J to 6 bases, leaving 3 bases not matched to a gene. The CDR3 sequence is 13 residues long. Looked up from germline, CDR1 is LNHDA and CDR2 is SQIVND (reference sequence). The CDR3: CASSPGQGNEQFF. In DNA form, the CDR3 reads TGTGCCAGTAGTCCCGGACAGGGCAATGAGCAGTTCTTC.

The chain is built from TRBV3-1 (or the pseudogene TRBV3-2) and TRBJ2-2, with TRBD1 matching over 7 bases. Germline assignment: CDR1 LGHDT and CDR2 YNNKEL (reference sequence). The CDR3 has 17 amino acids. V was clipped by 0 bases and J by 1 base; unmatched bases: 5. Written as DNA, the CDR3 is TGTGCCAGCAGCCAAGATCGAGGGACAGTGAACACCGGGGAGCTGTTTTTT. This translates into CASSQDRGTVNTGELFF.

The chain has TRBV2 and TRBJ1-4, with unresolved D. Germline V gives CDR1 SNHLY, CDR2 FYNNEI. CDR3 length: 15 amino acids. With 5 bases removed from V and 4 bases from J, the gap between germline ends came to 14 bases. This CDR3 is CASSSQETFNEKLFF. CDR3 sequence (DNA): TGTGCCAGCAGTTCTCAGGAAACCTTTAATGAAAAACTGTTTTTT.

CDR3: CASSQDRGRSYEQYF. In DNA, the CDR3 is TGCGCCAGCAGCCAGGACAGGGGGCGCTCCTACGAGCAGTACTTC. This chain connects TRBV4-3 to TRBJ2-7; 11 positions match TRBD1. Germline loops: CDR1 LGHNA, CDR2 YSLEER. The CDR3 has 15 residues. V lost 3 bases to trimming and J lost 0 bases; unmatched junction nucleotides: 1.

The chain carries TRBV5-4 and TRBJ2-3; no clear D gene. Trimming removed 1 base from V and 0 bases from J, with 6 bases in between. This CDR3 region has 14 residues. The V gene's germline CDR1 is SGHNT and CDR2 YYREEE (reference sequence). The CDR3, as DNA: TGTGCCAGCAGCTTGCCGAGTAGCACAGATACGCAGTATTTT. Its translation: CASSLPSSTDTQYF. Together with reference TRBV5-4 and TRBJ2-3, the CDR3 gives the full variable domain: ETGVTQSPTHLIKTRGQQVTLRCSSQSGHNTVSWYQQALGQGPQFIFQYYREEENGRGNFPPRFSGLQFPNYSSELNVNALELDDSALYLCASSLPSSTDTQYFGPGTRLTVL.

The chain links TRBV28 to TRBJ1-5, with 9 bases that match TRBD1. J gave up 5 bases and V 2 bases, and 4 bases lay outside the gene matches. This CDR3 region has 15 residues. Germline CDR1 is MDHEN and CDR2 is SYDVKM. DNA of the CDR3: TGTGCCAGCAGTTTAGGGACAGGGAGGGATCAGCCCCAGCATTTT. Its protein product is CASSLGTGRDQPQHF.

The chain is built from TRBV2 and TRBJ2-7; 7 positions agree with TRBD1. CDR1 SNHLY and CDR2 FYNNEI come from the germline V gene. V trimming: 8 bases; J trimming: 4 bases; junction bases outside the gene matches: 11. This CDR3 spans 14 amino acids. The CDR3 bases are TGTGCCAGCCAACACCGGGACAGCCGGTACGAGCAGTACTTC. This codes for CASQHRDSRYEQYF.

This chain uses TRBV21-1 with TRBJ1-5; the table's D call TRBD1 went unverified against the DNA. TRBV21-1 is noted as a pseudogene. There are 16 residues in the CDR3. This chain's CDR3 is CASSKGSTGGGQPQHF. Written as DNA, the CDR3 is TGTGCCAGCAGCAAAGGGTCAACAGGGGGCGGTCAGCCCCAGCATTTT.

The CDR3 DNA reads as TGTGCCAGCAGCTCGGGGACTAGCGGGAACACCGGGGAGCTGTTTTTT. Its protein is CASSSGTSGNTGELFF. The genes are TRBV11-2 and TRBJ2-2, with TRBD2 identical over 11 bases. The germline V gene encodes CDR1 SGHAT and CDR2 FQNNGV. After removal of 4 bases from V and 1 base from J, the junction contained 2 bases not matched to a gene. This CDR3 comprises 16 residues.

The chain uses TRBV3-1 (or the pseudogene TRBV3-2) and TRBJ2-3; possible D gene TRBD2, 5 bases. CDR1 is LGHDT and CDR2 is YNNKEL in the germline V gene (reference sequence). Trimming removed 5 bases at V and 0 bases at J, with 12 bases between. The CDR3 totals 15 residues. CDR3 coding DNA: TGTGCCAGCAGCTTGATTAGCGTTAGCACAGATACGCAGTATTTT. Its protein product is CASSLISVSTDTQYF.

CDR3 sequence (DNA): TGTGCCAGCAGTTACTCGGGGCCGCGGACTGAAGCTTTCTTT. Translated: CASSYSGPRTEAFF. V usage is TRBV6-2 or TRBV6-3 and J usage is TRBJ1-1, with a possible D match to TRBD1 (5 bases). CDR3 length: 14 amino acids. The germline V gene encodes CDR1 MNHEY and CDR2 SVGEGT. V gave up 0 bases and J gave up 5 bases, with 10 bases separating them.

The rearrangement joins TRBV6-4 to TRBJ2-7, with TRBD2 matching over 15 bases. The CDR3 extends over 19 amino acids. Germline V gene data show CDR1 as MRHNA and CDR2 as SNTAGT. V trimming: 5 bases; J trimming: 3 bases; junction bases outside the gene matches: 14. CDR3 residues: CASSPSGTSGRRRYYEQYF. In DNA form, the CDR3 reads TGTGCCAGCAGTCCCTCCGGGACTAGCGGGAGGCGACGGTACTACGAGCAGTACTTC.

The V and J genes are TRBV6-1 and TRBJ1-2; 8 bases fit TRBD1. Trimming at V came to 3 bases and at J to 5 bases, leaving 11 bases not matched to a gene. Germline loops: CDR1 MNHNS, CDR2 SASEGT. The CDR3 spans 16 residues. The CDR3 region is CASSEVRGLSRYGYTF. CDR3 DNA sequence: TGTGCCAGCAGTGAGGTCAGGGGGCTCTCTAGGTATGGCTACACCTTC.

The chain is built from TRBV9 and TRBJ2-1, with 8 bases that match TRBD2. J gave up 6 bases and V 4 bases, and 12 bases lay outside the gene matches. The CDR3 covers 16 residues. Looked up from germline, CDR1 is SGDLS and CDR2 is YYNGEE. CDR3: CASSPGVAGGSNEQFF. As DNA, the CDR3 is TGTGCCAGCAGCCCAGGCGTTGCGGGAGGTTCCAATGAGCAGTTCTTC.

The CDR3 here is CASSPTGVGTEAFF. Written as DNA, the CDR3 is TGTGCCAGCAGCCCGACAGGGGTTGGGACTGAAGCTTTCTTT. The gene calls are TRBV6-6 and TRBJ1-1, with TRBD1 matching over 8 bases. V lost 6 bases and J lost 5; bases outside the gene matches: 8. The length of the CDR3 is 14 residues. The germline V gene has CDR1 MNHNY and CDR2 SVGAGI (reference sequence).

The DNA for the CDR3 is TGTGCCAGCAGTTGGGGGGTTAACTATGGCTACACCTTC. It codes for CASSWGVNYGYTF. The chain couples TRBV28 to TRBJ1-2; perhaps TRBD1 as D (5 bases). The CDR3 is 13 residues long. The V gene lost 4 bases and the J gene lost 1 base, with 7 bases spanning the gap. Germline lookup yields CDR1 MDHEN and CDR2 SYDVKM.

This sequence joins TRBV3-1 (or the pseudogene TRBV3-2) and TRBJ2-7; 11 bases fit TRBD2. Trimming removed 4 bases from V and 4 bases from J; junction bases left unmatched: 12. Germline CDR1 reads LGHDT; CDR2 reads YNNKEL (reference sequence). This CDR3 region has 17 residues. This CDR3 is CASSRNSLGTSGYEQYF. CDR3 nucleotides: TGTGCCAGCAGCCGCAATTCTCTCGGGACTAGCGGATACGAGCAGTACTTC.

V is TRBV7-2 and J is TRBJ2-7; D is perhaps TRBD1 (6 bases). Trimming took 5 bases from V and 0 from J, leaving 11 bases between them. The CDR3 has 14 residues. Germline V lookup: CDR1 SGHTA, CDR2 FQGNSA. The CDR3 bases are TGTGCCAGCAGCGCACAGGGTACCTCCTACGAGCAGTACTTC. Translating it yields CASSAQGTSYEQYF. Full variable domain (rest looked up from reference TRBV7-2 and TRBJ2-7): GAGVSQSPSNKVTEKGKDVELRCDPISGHTALYWYRQSLGQGLEFLIYFQGNSAPDKSGLPSDRFSAERTGGSVSTLTIQRTQQEDSAVYLCASSAQGTSYEQYFGPGTRLTVT.

The chain links TRBV6-5 to TRBJ2-2, with 9 nucleotides matching TRBD1. This CDR3 comprises 16 residues. V was pared by 2 bases and J by 0 bases, with 1 base of the junction left unmatched. Germline CDR1 reads MNHEY; CDR2 reads SVGAGI. CDR3 nucleotides: TGTGCCAGCAGTTACGGGACAGGGACGAACACCGGGGAGCTGTTTTTT. Protein: CASSYGTGTNTGELFF.

This clone was picked up a small number of times. The rearrangement uses TRBV28 and TRBJ2-1; TRBD2 matches at 10 bases. V lost 5 bases, J lost 4 bases, and 8 bases stayed unmatched. In germline, CDR1 is MDHEN, CDR2 SYDVKM. The CDR3 has 16 amino acids. The CDR3 nucleotides are TGTGCCAGCAGTCCCGGAGCGGGAGGGACATACAATGAGCAGTTCTTC. This sequence encodes CASSPGAGGTYNEQFF.

For the CDR3, the DNA is TGTGCCAGCAGTTTGGGACTAGCGGGAGCAGGCACAGATACGCAGTATTTT. It codes for CASSLGLAGAGTDTQYF. The chain recombines TRBV6-2 or TRBV6-3 with TRBJ2-3, with 14 bases matching TRBD2. After removal of 4 bases from V and 1 base from J, the junction contained 4 bases not matched to a gene. The CDR3 spans 17 residues. Looked up from germline, CDR1 is MNHEY and CDR2 is SVGEGT.

This clone was seen only a few times. The chain uses TRBV30 and TRBJ1-2, with D unresolved. Germline values: CDR1 GTSNPN, CDR2 SVGIG (reference sequence). The CDR3 length is 13 residues. Trimming left V 2 bases short and J 4 bases short, with 11 bases between. This chain's CDR3 is CAWSRLSSYGYTF. The CDR3 nucleotides are TGTGCCTGGAGTCGCTTGTCCAGCTATGGCTACACCTTC.

This clone was observed once. This chain uses TRBV5-6 with TRBJ1-4; D ambiguous. The CDR3 is made up of 13 amino acids. Germline CDR1 and CDR2: SGHDT and YYEEEE. The V and J ends lost 1 base and 6 bases respectively, with 7 bases between them. CDR3 sequence: CASSLIGDEKLFF. The CDR3 DNA reads as TGTGCCAGCAGCTTGATCGGGGATGAAAAACTGTTTTTT.